Listed below are T cell receptor beta chains from one sample, sequenced in a study of blood T cells in healthy people across ages. TCRdb passed the 5' RACE reads through MiXCR, listing each CDR3 protein once. The top ten clones hold under 9.5% of a sample with fewer than 800,000 distinct CDR3 sequences, 20% to 25% of them seen once. A further study also used this sample, focusing on T cells of mothers and their children.

The specimen sequenced was blood. The receptors here all came from a boy younger than 18 in good health. The CDR3 runs from the conserved cysteine through the conserved F or W. The D gene is left open where the match is weak. Expanded clones are given a class, and other clones once, few, many or no size at all.

J gene: TRBJ2-5; V gene: TRBV11-2; D gene: -; clone size: few; CDR3 protein: CASSLYTLQETQYF; CDR3 DNA: TGTGCCAGCAGCTTATACACCTTGCAAGAGACCCAGTACTTC
J gene: TRBJ2-2; V gene: TRBV3-1; D gene: TRBD1; clone size: -; CDR3 protein: CASSSIDRGATGELFF; CDR3 DNA: TGTGCCAGCAGCTCCATTGACAGGGGGGCCACCGGGGAGCTGTTTTTT
J gene: TRBJ1-1; V gene: TRBV6-2/TRBV6-3; D gene: TRBD1; clone size: -; CDR3 protein: CASSQGQMNTEAFF; CDR3 DNA: TGTGCCAGCAGTCAGGGACAGATGAACACTGAAGCTTTCTTT
J gene: TRBJ1-5; V gene: TRBV28; D gene: -; clone size: few; CDR3 protein: CASSLSDLGQPQHF; CDR3 DNA: TGTGCCAGCAGTTTGTCGGACTTAGGGCAGCCCCAGCATTTT
J gene: TRBJ2-5; V gene: TRBV4-1; D gene: TRBD2; clone size: few; CDR3 protein: CASRRLAGDKTQYF; CDR3 DNA: TGCGCCAGCAGACGACTAGCGGGAGATAAGACCCAGTACTTC
J gene: TRBJ2-3; V gene: TRBV20-1; D gene: -; clone size: -; CDR3 protein: CSASRGDTQYF; CDR3 DNA: TGCAGTGCAAGCAGAGGAGATACGCAGTATTTT
J gene: TRBJ1-5; V gene: TRBV28; D gene: TRBD1; clone size: few; CDR3 protein: CASETGGGYQPQHF; CDR3 DNA: TGTGCCAGCGAGACAGGGGGCGGGTATCAGCCCCAGCATTTT
J gene: TRBJ1-1; V gene: TRBV20-1; D gene: -; clone size: -; CDR3 protein: CSASIRVTTEAFF; CDR3 DNA: TGCAGTGCTAGTATCAGGGTGACGACTGAAGCTTTCTTT
J gene: TRBJ1-4; V gene: TRBV4-1; D gene: -; clone size: few; CDR3 protein: CASSQDGTGGEKLFF; CDR3 DNA: TGCGCCAGCAGCCAAGATGGGACCGGCGGGGAAAAACTGTTTTTT
J gene: TRBJ2-5; V gene: TRBV12-3/TRBV12-4; D gene: -; clone size: few; CDR3 protein: CASSLAGTLGETQYF; CDR3 DNA: TGTGCCAGCAGTTTAGCCGGGACACTTGGGGAGACCCAGTACTTC
J gene: TRBJ2-5; V gene: TRBV4-2; D gene: -; clone size: few; CDR3 protein: CASSQDEIEETQYF; CDR3 DNA: TGTGCCAGCAGCCAAGATGAGATAGAGGAGACCCAGTACTTC
J gene: TRBJ2-5; V gene: TRBV6-1; D gene: TRBD2; clone size: few; CDR3 protein: CASRRAGGRETQYF; CDR3 DNA: TGTGCCAGCAGAAGGGCGGGAGGGAGAGAGACCCAGTACTTC
J gene: TRBJ2-3; V gene: TRBV24-1; D gene: TRBD1; clone size: few; CDR3 protein: CATSEPRQGSGTDTQYF; CDR3 DNA: TGTGCCACCAGTGAACCCCGACAGGGATCGGGCACAGATACGCAGTATTTT
J gene: TRBJ2-1; V gene: TRBV4-1; D gene: -; clone size: -; CDR3 protein: CASSPYFGGDPNNEQFF; CDR3 DNA: TGCGCCAGCAGCCCCTATTTCGGAGGGGACCCGAACAATGAGCAGTTCTTC
J gene: TRBJ2-5; V gene: TRBV5-1; D gene: -; clone size: -; CDR3 protein: CASSLVRSKETQYF; CDR3 DNA: TGCGCCAGCAGCTTGGTTCGGAGCAAAGAGACCCAGTACTTC
J gene: TRBJ1-2; V gene: TRBV20-1; D gene: -; clone size: few; CDR3 protein: CSARQGPQWGNYGYTF; CDR3 DNA: TGCAGTGCTAGACAGGGGCCGCAGTGGGGTAACTATGGCTACACCTTC